Given below is one T cell receptor (beta chain) in context. The sample holds other DNA sequences that translate to the same CDR3. Assignment of participants to cohorts was predicated upon participant-reported clinical history. A COVID-19 case was met by exposed participants within 2 weeks before study entry. This sample is drawn from a study of blood T cell repertoires in COVID-19. At the level of the study: Acute-phase and convalescent COVID-19 samples originated in the United States, Italy and Spain. The cDNA or gDNA used as material had been derived from T cells, B-cell-depleted T cells, or PBMCs.

CDR3 length: 15 residues. Germline-derived CDR1 and CDR2 are SGHKS and YYEKEE (reference sequence). V was pared by 3 bases and J by 1 base, with 4 bases of the junction left unmatched. Repertoires were generated with immunoSEQ multiplex PCR, while TCRdb's copy carries only in-frame clones and drops some. This table holds fewer than 400,000 clones, 90% found once. The TCR was taken from a woman aged 30 to 39 who had been exposed to COVID-19. Sequencing was performed on PBMCs or T cells enriched from blood (not recorded which). The chain recombines TRBV5-5 with TRBJ1-2; 9 bases agree with TRBD1. CDR3 nucleotides: TGTGCCAGCAGCTGGGGACAGGGCGTTAACTATGGCTACACCTTC. The encoded protein is CASSWGQGVNYGYTF.